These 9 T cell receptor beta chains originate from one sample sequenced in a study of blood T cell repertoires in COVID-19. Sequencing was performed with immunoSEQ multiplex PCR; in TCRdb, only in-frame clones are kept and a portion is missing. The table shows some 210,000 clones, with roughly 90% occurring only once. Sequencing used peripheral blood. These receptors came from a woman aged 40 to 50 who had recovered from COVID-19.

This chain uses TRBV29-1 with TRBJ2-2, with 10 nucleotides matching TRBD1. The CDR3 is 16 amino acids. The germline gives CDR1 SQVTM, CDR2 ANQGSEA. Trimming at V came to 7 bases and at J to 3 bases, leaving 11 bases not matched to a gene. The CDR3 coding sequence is TGCAGCGGATACTTGACCGGGACAGGGGACACCGGGGAGCTGTTTTTT. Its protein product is CSGYLTGTGDTGELFF.

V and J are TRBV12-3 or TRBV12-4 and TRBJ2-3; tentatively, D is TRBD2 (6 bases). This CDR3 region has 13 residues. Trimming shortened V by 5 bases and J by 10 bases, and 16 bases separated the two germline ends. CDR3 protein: CASSIRRDRPQYF. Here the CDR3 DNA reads TGTGCCAGCAGTATTAGGAGGGACCGTCCGCAGTATTTT.

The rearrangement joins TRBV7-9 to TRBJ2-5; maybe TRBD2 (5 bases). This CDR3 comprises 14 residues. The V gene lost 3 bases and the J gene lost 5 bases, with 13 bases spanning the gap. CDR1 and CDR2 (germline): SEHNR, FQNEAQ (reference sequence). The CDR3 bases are TGTGCCAGCAGCTTCGGGATTGTTGATGAGACCCAGTACTTC. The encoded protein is CASSFGIVDETQYF.

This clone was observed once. The CDR3 nucleotides read TGTGCCAGCAGCTTCAGGGTTGACGCTGAAGCTTTCTTT. Its protein is CASSFRVDAEAFF. V gene TRBV11-2 combines with J gene TRBJ1-1; a possible D gene is TRBD1 (5 bases). Per germline, CDR1 SGHAT and CDR2 FQNNGV. The ends were cut back, 3 bases at V and 6 bases at J, with 11 bases in the middle. The CDR3 covers 13 residues.

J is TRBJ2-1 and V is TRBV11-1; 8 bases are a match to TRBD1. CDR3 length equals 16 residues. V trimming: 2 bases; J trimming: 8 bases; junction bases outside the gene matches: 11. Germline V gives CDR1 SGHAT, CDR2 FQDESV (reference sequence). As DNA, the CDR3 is TGTGCCAGCAGCTTAATGGGGTACAGGGGGAACGATGAGCAGTTCTTC. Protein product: CASSLMGYRGNDEQFF.

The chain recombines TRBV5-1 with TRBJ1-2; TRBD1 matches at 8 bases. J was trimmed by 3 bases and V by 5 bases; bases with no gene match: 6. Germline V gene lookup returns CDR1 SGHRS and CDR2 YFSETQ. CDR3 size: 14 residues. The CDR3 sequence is CASRDSQGDYGYTF. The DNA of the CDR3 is TGCGCCAGCAGGGACTCACAGGGGGACTATGGCTACACCTTC.

The CDR3 sequence: CASSPTGTGLMNTEAFF. The CDR3 region has the DNA TGTGCCAGCAGCCCGACCGGGACAGGGCTAATGAACACTGAAGCTTTCTTT. The chain carries TRBV5-5 and TRBJ1-1; 9 positions match TRBD1. CDR3 size: 17 residues. Losses at the gene ends were 4 bases for V and 0 bases for J; bases not matched to a gene: 10. The germline gives CDR1 SGHKS, CDR2 YYEKEE (reference sequence).

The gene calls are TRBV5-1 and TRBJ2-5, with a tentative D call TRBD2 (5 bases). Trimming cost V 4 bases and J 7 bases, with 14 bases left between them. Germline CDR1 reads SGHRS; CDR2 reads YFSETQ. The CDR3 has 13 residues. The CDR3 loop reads CASSVTSTGTQYF. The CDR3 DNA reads TGCGCCAGCAGCGTTACTAGTACCGGGACCCAGTACTTC.

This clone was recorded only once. The CDR3 region is CASSQEGLAGALGYEQYF. CDR3 sequence (DNA): TGTGCCAGCAGTCAAGAGGGACTAGCGGGAGCCTTGGGTTACGAGCAGTACTTC. The chain couples TRBV27 to TRBJ2-7; 14 nucleotides agree with TRBD2. The V segment lost 5 bases and the J segment 4 bases; nucleotides outside the gene matches: 13. The length of the CDR3 is 18 residues. Germline values: CDR1 MNHEY, CDR2 SMNVEV (reference sequence).